This T cell receptor (beta chain) was identified in a study of cytomegalovirus exposure and HLA in healthy donors. The study ran its PCR with 60 Vbeta and 13 Jbeta primers. Repertoires were generated with immunoSEQ multiplex PCR, while TCRdb's copy carries only in-frame clones and drops some. The sample yields some 170,000 clones, 80% to 90% seen once. CDR3 length: 14 residues. V was trimmed by 0 bases and J by 5 bases, leaving 9 bases between them. CDR1 SGHRS and CDR2 YFSETQ come from the germline V gene. This clonotype was obtained from a woman between 18 and 30 years old in good health and CMV-seropositive. Sequences were obtained from PBMCs. The chain joins TRBV5-1 to TRBJ2-1; TRBD1 is a possible D gene (5 bases). As DNA, the CDR3 is TGCGCCAGCAGCTTGGCACAGGCCAACAATGAGCAGTTCTTC. Its protein is CASSLAQANNEQFF.